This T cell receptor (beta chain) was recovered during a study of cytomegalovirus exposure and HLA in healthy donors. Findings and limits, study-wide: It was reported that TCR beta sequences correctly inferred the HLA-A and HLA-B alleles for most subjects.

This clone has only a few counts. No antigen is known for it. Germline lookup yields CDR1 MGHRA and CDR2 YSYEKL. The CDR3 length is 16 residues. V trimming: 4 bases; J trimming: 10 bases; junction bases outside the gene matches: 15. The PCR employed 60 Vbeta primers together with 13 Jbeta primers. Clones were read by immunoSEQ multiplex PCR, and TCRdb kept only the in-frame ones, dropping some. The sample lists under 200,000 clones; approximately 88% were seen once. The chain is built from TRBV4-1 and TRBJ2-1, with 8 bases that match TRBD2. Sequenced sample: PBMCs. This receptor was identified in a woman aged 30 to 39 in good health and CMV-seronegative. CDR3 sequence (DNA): TGCGCCAGCAGCCGAGGGGGGTTCGGGAGGGCCCAGGAGCAGTTCTTC. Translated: CASSRGGFGRAQEQFF.